Described below is a single T cell receptor (beta chain) sequence and its context. The antigen is not known. The data derive from a study of T cell responses to AZD1222 COVID-19 vaccine. The CDR3 totals 16 residues. Trimming cost V 6 bases and J 0 bases, with 15 bases left between them. From germline, CDR1 is LNHDA and CDR2 SQIVND (reference sequence). Points from the study as a whole: At baseline, just a handful of AZD1222 recipients tested seropositive. Epitopes outside B.1.351 and B.1.1.7 mutated regions reportedly drew nearly half of spike TCRs.

Libraries were prepared by immunoSEQ multiplex PCR; TCRdb keeps only in-frame clonotypes and omits some of them. This sample carries 100,000 to 150,000 clones, 93% of them seen once, and the ten largest clones take approximately 5.4%. V usage is TRBV19 and J usage is TRBJ1-3, with unresolved D. This TCR was recovered from an adult in good health. Sequenced material: peripheral blood, taken on day 0 of AZD1222 vaccination. The CDR3 sequence is CASSGRATHSGNTIYF. The CDR3 bases are TGTGCCAGTAGCGGGCGGGCTACCCACTCTGGAAACACCATATATTTT.